This T cell receptor (beta chain) comes out of a study of early T cells in non-severe SARS-CoV-2 infection (dated by TCRdb to the early 2020s). Turning to the overall study: Because TCR sequencing was done on bulk RNA from unsorted whole blood, the alpha and beta chains could not be paired. Study-wide conclusions, independent of this receptor: VDJdb matching was skewed toward anti-spike CD8 responses and likely underestimated virus-specific expansions by missing private and CD4 specificities.

A case-control design nested within a healthcare worker cohort in London, UK, was used, with weekly nasopharyngeal swab PCR tests and blood sampling performed. Between 23 and 31 March 2020, the week of the UK lockdown, healthcare workers were enrolled and then followed up weekly for as long as 16 weeks. A note on this clonotype: The specificity of this receptor is unknown. No base qualities exist here, and no much larger clone lies one base off it.

Library preparation was by 5' RACE. Instrument used: NextSeq 500. In the TCR library protocol, unique molecular identifiers were attached to individual cDNA molecules to correct for PCR bias and sequencing error. Both TCR alpha and beta chains were sequenced, and tight co-correlation was observed between alpha and beta sequence abundances in each sample. Under the source paper's analysis protocol: Decombinator V4 was used to annotate the V gene, J gene and CDR3 of the TCR sequences. TCRs were defined as expanded if a significant change between any two time points was detected under a Poisson model with p below 0.0001. TCR abundances were normalised to the total number of TCRs sequenced per sample and were expressed as counts per million. MAIT TCRs were defined by TRAV1-2 paired with TRAJ12, TRAJ20 or TRAJ33, and iNKT TCRs by TRAV10 paired with TRAJ18. A search of VDJdb, accessed on 1 November 2021, was run for TCRs annotated to CMV, EBV and SARS-CoV-2, with TCRs annotated for multiple antigens excluded. TCRdb reran the public reads through fastp at Q25 and MiXCR, keeping productive beta chains. Rows merge per CDR3 protein into single entries with the most common DNA and genes. TCRdb's processing, not the study's, gives the V and J calls here. The sample table records around 44,000 distinct CDR3 sequences; over 7.5% of these occur just once. In total, the top ten clones hold about 8.5% of the sample.

The germline V gene sets CDR1 to KGHSH and CDR2 to LQKENI. Taken from cysteine to phenylalanine, the CDR3 has 15 residues. Only CDR3 DNA remains: 45 bases, in frame from the first base. V was cut back by 2 bases and J by 7 bases, leaving a gap of 17 bases between them. Material: whole blood. The V gene is TRBV18 and the J gene is TRBJ1-2, and the D gene may be TRBD1, 6 bases matching. The clonotype was recovered from an adult who was a healthcare worker with PCR-confirmed SARS-CoV-2 infection or an uninfected control (not recorded which). The CDR3 protein sequence reads: CASSPDRQASSGYTF. The DNA sequence is given as TGTGCCAGCTCACCAGACAGGCAGGCTTCCTCTGGCTACACCTTC. Full variable domain (CDR3 extended with the reference TRBV18 and TRBJ1-2 proteins): NAGVMQNPRHLVRRRGQEARLRCSPMKGHSHVYWYRQLPEEGLKFMVYLQKENIIDESGMPKERFSAEFPKEGPSILRIQQVVRGDSAAYFCASSPDRQASSGYTFGSGTRLTVV.